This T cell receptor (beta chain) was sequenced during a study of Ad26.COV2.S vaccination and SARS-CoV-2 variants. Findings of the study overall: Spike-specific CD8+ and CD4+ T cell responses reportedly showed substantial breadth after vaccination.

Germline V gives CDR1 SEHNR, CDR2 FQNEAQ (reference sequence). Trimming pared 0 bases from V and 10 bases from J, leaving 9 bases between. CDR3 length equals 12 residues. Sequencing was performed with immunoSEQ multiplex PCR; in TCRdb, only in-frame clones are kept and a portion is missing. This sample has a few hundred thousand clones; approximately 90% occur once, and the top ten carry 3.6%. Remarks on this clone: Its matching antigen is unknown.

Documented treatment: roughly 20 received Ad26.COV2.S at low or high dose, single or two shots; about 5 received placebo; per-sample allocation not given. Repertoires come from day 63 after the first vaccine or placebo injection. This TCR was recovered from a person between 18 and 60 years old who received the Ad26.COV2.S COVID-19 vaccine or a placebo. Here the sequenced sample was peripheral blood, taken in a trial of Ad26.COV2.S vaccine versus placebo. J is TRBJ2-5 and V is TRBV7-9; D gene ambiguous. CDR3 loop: CASSLATRNQYF. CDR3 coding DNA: TGTGCCAGCAGCTTAGCGACGAGAAACCAGTACTTC.